What follows is one T cell receptor (beta chain) and its context. Compared with germline, one end of the junction differs, possibly owing to a read error. These data belong to a study of blood T cell repertoires in COVID-19. Whole-study context: Collection of acute and convalescent COVID-19 samples took place in the United States, Italy and Spain. The analysed material was cDNA or gDNA that came from T cells, B-cell-depleted T cells, or PBMCs.

The CDR3 has 12 residues. Germline loops: CDR1 GTSNPN, CDR2 SVGIG (reference sequence). In the original analysis: From reference gene primer amplification, estimates of nucleated cell counts were derived. The repertoire was sequenced with immunoSEQ multiplex PCR; TCRdb's copy has only in-frame clones and lacks some. The V and J calls and clone size are taken from that table; D and trimming were inferred from the DNA. This table has 250,000 to 350,000 clones, 87% appearing once. This TCR was recovered from a woman between 50 and 59 years old who had recovered from COVID-19. The V gene is TRBV30, the J gene TRBJ2-7; D might be TRBD1 (5 bases). Sample: peripheral blood. The CDR3 nucleotides read TGTGCCTGGAGTGATGCTGGTATCGGACATTTCTTC. Its protein product is CAWSDAGIGHFF.